These 30 T cell receptor beta chains were all obtained from the same sample, sequenced in a study of T cell responses to AZD1222 COVID-19 vaccine. Assay used: immunoSEQ multiplex PCR; TCRdb lists only in-frame clones, some missing. The sample lists roughly 77,000 clones, more than 90% seen once, with around 5.2% in the top ten. The sequences come from peripheral blood, collected on day 0 of AZD1222 vaccination. Receptors were obtained from an adult in good health.

The gene calls are TRBV19 and TRBJ1-1; D may be TRBD1 (6 bases). CDR3 length equals 14 residues. The germline V gene has CDR1 LNHDA and CDR2 SQIVND (reference sequence). V shed 6 bases and J shed 0 bases, with 11 bases lying between them. CDR3 in amino acids: CASSEDRLNTEAFF. The CDR3 nucleotides read TGTGCCAGTAGCGAGGACAGATTGAACACTGAAGCTTTCTTT.

The chain joins TRBV27 to TRBJ2-3; 10 bases are a match to TRBD2. Germline CDR1 reads MNHEY; CDR2 reads SMNVEV (reference sequence). After removal of 5 bases from V and 5 bases from J, the junction contained 4 bases not matched to a gene. The CDR3 covers 14 residues. The CDR3 loop is CASSPLAGRDTQYF. The CDR3 DNA reads TGTGCCAGCAGTCCACTAGCGGGGCGAGATACGCAGTATTTT.

The chain recombines TRBV10-3 with TRBJ1-2; weak D call: TRBD1 (6 bases). Germline values: CDR1 ENHRY, CDR2 SYGVKD. Trimming removed 5 bases at V and 3 bases at J, with 7 bases between. CDR3 length equals 12 residues. CDR3 DNA: TGTGCCATCAGTTCAGGGGACTATGGCTACACCTTC. Amino acid sequence: CAISSGDYGYTF.

On this clone: This may come from a read error, since a much larger clone is one base off. The same CDR3 can be traced to other DNA sequences in this sample. The chain has TRBV6-5 and TRBJ1-2, with D possibly matching TRBD1 (5 bases). The CDR3 loop spans 14 amino acids. Germline lookup yields CDR1 MNHEY and CDR2 SVGAGI. V was cut by 2 bases and J by 2 bases, with 9 bases left in between. Here the CDR3 reads CASSYLGANYGYTF. CDR3 DNA: TGTGCCAGCAGTTACCTTGGGGCCAACTATGGCTACACCTTC.

The V call is TRBV28, the J call TRBJ1-4, with no clear D. The germline V gene has CDR1 MDHEN and CDR2 SYDVKM. This CDR3 has 14 residues. V gave up 6 bases and J gave up 10 bases, with 18 bases separating them. Written as DNA, the CDR3 is TGTGCCAGCAGCCCTACACGCGTGGGCGGAAAACTGTTTTTT. Protein sequence: CASSPTRVGGKLFF.

This clone was found a few times. V and J are TRBV6-4 and TRBJ2-7; D possibly corresponds to TRBD1 (7 bases). The germline CDR1 and CDR2 sequences are MRHNA and SNTAGT. Trimming cost V 7 bases and J 3 bases, with 16 bases left between them. CDR3 length: 14 amino acids. CDR3 DNA sequence: TGTGCCAGCACCCAGACAGGGAGGCGCTACGAGCAGTACTTC. This encodes CASTQTGRRYEQYF.

The rearrangement uses TRBV29-1 and TRBJ2-5, with D possibly called TRBD1 or TRBD2 (6 bases each). CDR1 and CDR2 from the germline V gene are SQVTM and ANQGSEA. The length of the CDR3 is 10 residues. This chain's CDR3 is CRRGGETQYF. The CDR3 bases are TGCAGGCGAGGGGGGGAGACCCAGTACTTC.

The table lists this clone with a count of one. CDR3: CASIEAGGGKLFF. DNA for the CDR3: TGTGCCAGTATCGAGGCAGGTGGCGGAAAACTGTTTTTT. J is TRBJ1-4 and V is TRBV19, with unresolved D. CDR1 LNHDA and CDR2 SQIVND come from the germline V gene (reference sequence). The CDR3 has 13 residues. The germline V and J ends were trimmed by 7 bases and 10 bases, with 16 bases remaining between them.

This chain links TRBV15 with TRBJ2-5, with 7 positions matching TRBD1. This CDR3 is built from 17 residues. Germline V CDR1 and CDR2: LNHNV, YYDKDF (reference sequence). Trimming cost V 1 base and J 3 bases; bases outside gene matches: 11. The CDR3 nucleotides read TGTGCCACCAGCAGAGGGGACGAGGGGGCATGGAAAGAGACCCAGTACTTC. Protein product: CATSRGDEGAWKETQYF.

The J gene is TRBJ2-2, the V gene TRBV27; no clear D. This CDR3 contains 14 residues. From germline, CDR1 is MNHEY and CDR2 SMNVEV (reference sequence). Trimming left V 10 bases short and J 0 bases short, with 12 bases between. The CDR3 spells CATTPRANTGELFF. Here the CDR3 DNA reads TGTGCCACCACGCCCCGGGCGAACACCGGGGAGCTGTTTTTT.

This clone showed up just a few times. This rearrangement joins TRBV7-9 to TRBJ1-3, with D perhaps matching TRBD1 (5 bases). There are 15 residues in the CDR3. Per germline, CDR1 SEHNR and CDR2 FQNEAQ (reference sequence). The V end was cut by 1 base, the J end by 3 bases, with 10 bases between. The CDR3 region is CASSLESGSGNTIYF. The CDR3 region has the DNA TGTGCCAGCAGCTTAGAGTCAGGGAGTGGAAACACCATATATTTT.

Comments on this clone: The same CDR3 also results from other DNA sequences found in this sample. The chain joins TRBV18 to TRBJ1-1, with D possibly TRBD1 on 6 matching bases. The CDR3 length is 13 residues. Germline CDR1 reads KGHSH; CDR2 reads LQKENI. Deletions cut 0 bases from V and 4 bases from J, with 6 bases between. For the CDR3, the DNA is TGTGCCAGCTCACCACCAGGGGGCACTGAAGCTTTCTTT. It encodes CASSPPGGTEAFF.

This clone was counted only a few times. This chain uses TRBV19 with TRBJ2-1, with D perhaps matching TRBD2 (7 bases). The CDR3 has 17 residues. CDR1 is LNHDA and CDR2 is SQIVND in the germline V gene (reference sequence). The V end was cut by 10 bases, the J end by 9 bases, with 31 bases between. CDR3: CAIIIDLSTGGGGEQFF. CDR3 sequence (DNA): TGTGCCATTATTATAGATCTATCGACAGGAGGGGGGGGTGAGCAGTTCTTC.

V gene TRBV19 combines with J gene TRBJ2-6, with D tentatively TRBD2 (6 bases). Germline CDR1 is LNHDA and CDR2 is SQIVND (reference sequence). Trimming removed 8 bases from V and 4 bases from J, with 9 bases in between. The CDR3 covers 13 residues. This chain's CDR3 is CASGGAGANVLTF. The DNA of the CDR3 is TGTGCCAGTGGAGGGGCAGGGGCCAACGTCCTGACTTTC.

The chain is built from TRBV7-2 and TRBJ2-7; no firm D call. Germline CDR1 SGHTA, CDR2 FQGNSA. This CDR3 contains 15 residues. The V and J ends lost 5 bases and 0 bases respectively, with 14 bases between them. The CDR3 DNA reads as TGTGCCAGCAGCCTAACAATAGGCCGCTCCTACGAGCAGTACTTC. Translating it yields CASSLTIGRSYEQYF. The complete variable domain, with remaining parts taken from reference TRBV7-2 and TRBJ2-7, reads GAGVSQSPSNKVTEKGKDVELRCDPISGHTALYWYRQSLGQGLEFLIYFQGNSAPDKSGLPSDRFSAERTGGSVSTLTIQRTQQEDSAVYLCASSLTIGRSYEQYFGPGTRLTVT.

This chain joins TRBV6-4 and TRBJ1-6; D is unclear. Germline V CDR1 and CDR2: MRHNA, SNTAGT. The CDR3 consists of 14 residues. The ends were cut back, 0 bases at V and 5 bases at J, with 5 bases in the middle. For the CDR3, the DNA is TGTGCCAGCAGTGACTCGTCAGATAATTCACCCCTCCACTTT. Its translation is CASSDSSDNSPLHF.

The chain recombines TRBV7-6 with TRBJ1-6; 7 bases map to TRBD1. This CDR3 contains 14 residues. Per the germline V gene, CDR1 is SGHVS and CDR2 is FNYEAQ. V lost 0 bases and J lost 9; bases outside the gene matches: 2. The DNA for the CDR3 is TGTGCCAGCAGCTTAGCAGGGGGCTTTTCACCCCTCCACTTT. It is translated as CASSLAGGFSPLHF. The full variable domain, rest sourced from reference TRBV7-6 and TRBJ1-6, is GAGVSQSPRYKVTKRGQDVALRCDPISGHVSLYWYRQALGQGPEFLTYFNYEAQQDKSGLPNDRFSAERPEGSISTLTIQRTEQRDSAMYRCASSLAGGFSPLHFGNGTRLTVT.

The V and J genes are TRBV4-1 and TRBJ2-2; 7 positions match TRBD2. This CDR3 comprises 16 residues. V shed 4 bases, J shed 5 bases, and the junction held 10 bases outside the gene matches. Germline V CDR1 and CDR2: MGHRA, YSYEKL. The CDR3 DNA sequence: TGCGCCAGCAGCCGGGAGGGCCCCCCTGAGACCGGGGAGCTGTTTTTT. Its protein product is CASSREGPPETGELFF.

V is TRBV29-1 and J is TRBJ2-2, with D unresolved. This CDR3 spans 11 amino acids. The V and J ends lost 7 bases and 6 bases respectively, with 9 bases between them. In germline, CDR1 is SQVTM, CDR2 ANQGSEA. CDR3 in amino acids: CSAGRAGELFF. CDR3 DNA: TGCAGCGCCGGAAGAGCCGGGGAGCTGTTTTTT.

This rearrangement joins TRBV9 to TRBJ1-2, with 10 nucleotides matching TRBD1. The CDR3 length is 14 residues. Germline lookup yields CDR1 SGDLS and CDR2 YYNGEE. V lost 0 bases to trimming and J lost 12 bases; unmatched junction nucleotides: 8. CDR3 protein: CASSVDWDRGFHTF. Written as DNA, the CDR3 is TGTGCCAGCAGCGTAGATTGGGACAGGGGTTTCCACACCTTC.

A few counts support this clone. The V gene is TRBV7-2, the J gene TRBJ1-1; D gene uncertain. The CDR3 runs to 14 residues. V shed 5 bases and J shed 1 base, with 11 bases lying between them. In germline, CDR1 is SGHTA, CDR2 FQGNSA. The CDR3, as DNA: TGTGCCAGCAGCGGTCGGACCGAGAACACTGAAGCTTTCTTT. This sequence encodes CASSGRTENTEAFF.

This chain uses TRBV4-3 with TRBJ2-3; TRBD2 agrees at 9 bases. The CDR3 spans 17 residues. Per the germline V gene, CDR1 is LGHNA and CDR2 is YSLEER. V shed 0 bases and J 1 base; nucleotides not matched to a gene: 5. The CDR3 protein is CASSQDAGGFGTDTQYF. DNA for the CDR3: TGCGCCAGCAGCCAAGACGCGGGGGGGTTTGGCACAGATACGCAGTATTTT.

The chain joins TRBV4-3 to TRBJ1-3; 7 bases fit TRBD1. CDR1 and CDR2 (germline): LGHNA, YSLEER. V was clipped by 2 bases and J by 0 bases; unmatched bases: 10. The CDR3 length is 18 residues. The CDR3 spells CASSQTVTGVRSGNTIYF. CDR3 DNA sequence: TGCGCCAGCAGCCAAACCGTAACAGGGGTACGCTCTGGAAACACCATATATTTT.

Here the CDR3 DNA reads TGTGCCTGGAGTGTTCGGACAGGGGATGGCTACACCTTC. It encodes CAWSVRTGDGYTF. This sequence joins TRBV30 and TRBJ1-2; 9 bases fit TRBD1. Germline V CDR1 and CDR2: GTSNPN, SVGIG (reference sequence). The junction had 2 bases not matched to a gene; V was cut back by 0 bases and J by 6 bases. There are 13 residues in the CDR3.

The V gene is TRBV9, the J gene TRBJ2-2; 8 nucleotides line up with TRBD2. CDR3 length: 16 residues. V lost 4 bases to trimming and J lost 1 base; unmatched junction nucleotides: 6. Germline lookup yields CDR1 SGDLS and CDR2 YYNGEE. This chain's CDR3 is CASSPRLAKNTGELFF. CDR3 bases: TGTGCCAGCAGCCCCCGACTAGCGAAGAACACCGGGGAGCTGTTTTTT.

The chain carries TRBV7-6 and TRBJ1-4; 7 bases align to TRBD1. The germline V gene has CDR1 SGHVS and CDR2 FNYEAQ. After removal of 1 base from V and 4 bases from J, the junction contained 6 bases not matched to a gene. The CDR3 covers 16 residues. The CDR3 bases are TGTGCCAGCAGCTTAGTTGGGACAGCCTTTAATGAAAAACTGTTTTTT. Amino acid sequence: CASSLVGTAFNEKLFF.

The chain employs TRBV28 and TRBJ1-1, with D maybe TRBD1 (5 bases). Germline V gene sequence: CDR1 MDHEN, CDR2 SYDVKM. The CDR3 extends over 13 amino acids. V was cut by 3 bases and J by 6 bases, with 11 bases left in between. The CDR3 coding sequence is TGTGCCAGCAGTTTCGCAGGGACGGCTGAAGCTTTCTTT. Its translation: CASSFAGTAEAFF.

The J gene is TRBJ1-6, the V gene TRBV5-4; TRBD1 agrees at 12 bases. In germline, CDR1 is SGHNT, CDR2 YYREEE (reference sequence). The V segment lost 3 bases and the J segment 4 bases; nucleotides outside the gene matches: 2. The CDR3 covers 16 residues. CDR3 sequence (DNA): TGTGCCAGCAGCTGGGACAGGGGGCTGTATAATTCACCCCTCCACTTT. Protein product: CASSWDRGLYNSPLHF.

The gene calls are TRBV19 and TRBJ1-2, with D tentatively TRBD1 (5 bases). The length of the CDR3 is 12 residues. The germline gives CDR1 LNHDA, CDR2 SQIVND (reference sequence). Trimming left V 9 bases short and J 3 bases short, with 11 bases between. The CDR3 here is CASRGEDYGYTF. The CDR3 DNA is TGTGCCAGCCGGGGGGAGGACTATGGCTACACCTTC.

This chain joins TRBV28 and TRBJ2-1, with 9 bases that match TRBD2. V dropped 3 bases and J dropped 2; count of bases not matched to a gene: 5. Germline V gene sequence: CDR1 MDHEN, CDR2 SYDVKM. The CDR3 is 16 residues long. Here the CDR3 DNA reads TGTGCCAGCAGTTTTTTTTTAGCGGGGGCCTACAATGAGCAGTTCTTC. Translated, it gives CASSFFLAGAYNEQFF.